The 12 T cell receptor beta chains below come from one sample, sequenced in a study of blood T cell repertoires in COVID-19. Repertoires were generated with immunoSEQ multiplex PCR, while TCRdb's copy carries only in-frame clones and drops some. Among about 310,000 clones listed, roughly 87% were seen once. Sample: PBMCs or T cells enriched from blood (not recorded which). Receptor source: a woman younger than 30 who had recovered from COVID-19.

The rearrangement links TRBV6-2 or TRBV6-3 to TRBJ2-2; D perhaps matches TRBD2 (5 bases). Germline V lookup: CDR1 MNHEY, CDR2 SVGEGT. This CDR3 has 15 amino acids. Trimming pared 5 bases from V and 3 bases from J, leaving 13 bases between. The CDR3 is CASSATERDTGELFF. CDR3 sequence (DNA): TGTGCCAGCAGTGCCACAGAGAGGGACACCGGGGAGCTGTTTTTT.

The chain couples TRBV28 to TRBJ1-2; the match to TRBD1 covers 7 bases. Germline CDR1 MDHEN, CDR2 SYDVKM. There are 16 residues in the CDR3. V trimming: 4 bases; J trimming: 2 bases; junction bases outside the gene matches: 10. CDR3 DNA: TGTGCCAGCAGTTATCCGGGACAGCTATCAAACTATGGCTACACCTTC. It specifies CASSYPGQLSNYGYTF.

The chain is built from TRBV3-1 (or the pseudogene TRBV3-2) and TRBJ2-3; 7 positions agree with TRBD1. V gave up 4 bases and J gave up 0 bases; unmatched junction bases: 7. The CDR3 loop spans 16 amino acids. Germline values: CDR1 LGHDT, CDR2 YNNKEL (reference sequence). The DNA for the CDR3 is TGTGCCAGCAGCCCCTGGGGGACAGAGAGCACAGATACGCAGTATTTT. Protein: CASSPWGTESTDTQYF.

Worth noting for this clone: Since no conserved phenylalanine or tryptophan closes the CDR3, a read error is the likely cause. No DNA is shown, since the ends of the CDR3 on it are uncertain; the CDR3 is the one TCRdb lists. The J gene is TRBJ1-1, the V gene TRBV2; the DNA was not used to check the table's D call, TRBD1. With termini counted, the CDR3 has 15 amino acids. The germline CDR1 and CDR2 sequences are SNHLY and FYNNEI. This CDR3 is CASSEALTGSLHPSV.

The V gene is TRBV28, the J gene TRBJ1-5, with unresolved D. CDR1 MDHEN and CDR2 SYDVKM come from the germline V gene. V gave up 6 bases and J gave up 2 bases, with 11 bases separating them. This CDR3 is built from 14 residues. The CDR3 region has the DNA TGTGCCAGCAGCCTAGGCGGTCGCAATCAGCCCCAGCATTTT. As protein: CASSLGGRNQPQHF.

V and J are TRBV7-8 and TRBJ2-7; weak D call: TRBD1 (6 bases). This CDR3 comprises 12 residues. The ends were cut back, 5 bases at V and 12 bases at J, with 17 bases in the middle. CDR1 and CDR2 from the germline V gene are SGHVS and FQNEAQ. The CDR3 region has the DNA TGTGCCAGCAGCCCGTATACAGGGTACCCGTACTTC. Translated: CASSPYTGYPYF. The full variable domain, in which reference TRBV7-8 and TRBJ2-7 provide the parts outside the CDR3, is GAGVSQSPRYKVAKRGQDVALRCDPISGHVSLFWYQQALGQGPEFLTYFQNEAQLDKSGLPSDRFFAERPEGSVSTLKIQRTQQEDSAVYLCASSPYTGYPYFGPGTRLTVT.

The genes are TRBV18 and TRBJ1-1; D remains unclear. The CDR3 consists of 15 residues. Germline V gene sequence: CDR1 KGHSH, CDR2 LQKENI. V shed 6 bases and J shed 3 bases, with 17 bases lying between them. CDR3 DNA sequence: TGTGCCAGCTCCCCCCCGACTCGTACCTACACTGAAGCTTTCTTT. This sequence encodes CASSPPTRTYTEAFF. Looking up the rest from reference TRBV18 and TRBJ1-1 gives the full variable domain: NAGVMQNPRHLVRRRGQEARLRCSPMKGHSHVYWYRQLPEEGLKFMVYLQKENIIDESGMPKERFSAEFPKEGPSILRIQQVVRGDSAAYFCASSPPTRTYTEAFFGQGTRLTVV.

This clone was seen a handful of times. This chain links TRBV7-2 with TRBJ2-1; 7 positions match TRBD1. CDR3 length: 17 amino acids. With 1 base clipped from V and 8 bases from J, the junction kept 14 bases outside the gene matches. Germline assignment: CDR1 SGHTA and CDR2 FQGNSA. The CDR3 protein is CASSLGDSLSQPYEQFF. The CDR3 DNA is TGTGCCAGCAGCTTAGGGGACAGCTTATCTCAGCCCTATGAGCAGTTCTTC. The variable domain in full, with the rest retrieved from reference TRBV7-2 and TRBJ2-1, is GAGVSQSPSNKVTEKGKDVELRCDPISGHTALYWYRQSLGQGLEFLIYFQGNSAPDKSGLPSDRFSAERTGGSVSTLTIQRTQQEDSAVYLCASSLGDSLSQPYEQFFGPGTRLTVL.

Here the CDR3 reads CASSEVLTAGVKSDTQYF. CDR3 sequence (DNA): TGTGCCAGCAGTGAAGTCTTGACAGCGGGAGTCAAGTCAGATACGCAGTATTTT. The chain carries TRBV2 and TRBJ2-3, with 8 bases that match TRBD2. V dropped 1 base and J dropped 4; count of bases not matched to a gene: 13. CDR1 is SNHLY and CDR2 is FYNNEI in the germline V gene. The CDR3 is 18 residues long.

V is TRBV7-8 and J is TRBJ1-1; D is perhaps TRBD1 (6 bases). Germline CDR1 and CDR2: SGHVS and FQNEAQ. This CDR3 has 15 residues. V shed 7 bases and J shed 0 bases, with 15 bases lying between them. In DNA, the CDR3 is TGTGCCAGCACCCGAGGGGGGCAGATGAACACTGAAGCTTTCTTT. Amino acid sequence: CASTRGGQMNTEAFF.

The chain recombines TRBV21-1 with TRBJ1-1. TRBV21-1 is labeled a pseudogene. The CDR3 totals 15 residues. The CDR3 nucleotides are TGTGCCAGCAGCAAAGACGGGGGGAAGGGAACTGAAGCTTTCTTT. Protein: CASSKDGGKGTEAFF.

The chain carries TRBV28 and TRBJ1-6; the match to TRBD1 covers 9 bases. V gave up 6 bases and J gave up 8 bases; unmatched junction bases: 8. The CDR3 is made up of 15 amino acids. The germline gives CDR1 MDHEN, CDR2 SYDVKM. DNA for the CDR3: TGTGCCAGCAGCCGACCGGGACAGGGTTATTCACCCCTCCACTTT. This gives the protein CASSRPGQGYSPLHF.